The present TCR beta chain was sequenced within a study of shared clonotypes between healthy human individuals. Study details: CD4 naive cells filled three plates per donor, CD4 memory three, CD8 naive two and CD8 memory one. Whole-study results and caveats: Exclusively blood specimens were collected; tissue repertoires likely differ.

The DNA input per sorted-subset replicate PCR was about 0.2 ug, corresponding to some 27,000 T cell genomes. Produced via immunoSEQ multiplex PCR; TCRdb's table is partial and in-frame only. The sample carries more than 850,000 clones, about four fifths recorded once. V was cut by 1 base and J by 3 bases, with 16 bases left in between. CDR1 and CDR2 from the germline V gene are SGHVS and FNYEAQ. There are 16 residues in the CDR3. On this clone: Its antigen is not known.

The sequenced sample was memory CD4+ T cells from PBMCs. Noted subset: CD45RA-negative fraction. The J gene is TRBJ2-7, the V gene TRBV7-6; no firm D call. This sequence was found in a man between 18 and 29 years old in good health. Some clones in this sample may be carry-over from other donors' samples. The CDR3 sequence is CASSLVSHDMGYEQYF. CDR3 nucleotides: TGTGCCAGCAGCTTAGTAAGTCATGATATGGGCTACGAGCAGTACTTC.